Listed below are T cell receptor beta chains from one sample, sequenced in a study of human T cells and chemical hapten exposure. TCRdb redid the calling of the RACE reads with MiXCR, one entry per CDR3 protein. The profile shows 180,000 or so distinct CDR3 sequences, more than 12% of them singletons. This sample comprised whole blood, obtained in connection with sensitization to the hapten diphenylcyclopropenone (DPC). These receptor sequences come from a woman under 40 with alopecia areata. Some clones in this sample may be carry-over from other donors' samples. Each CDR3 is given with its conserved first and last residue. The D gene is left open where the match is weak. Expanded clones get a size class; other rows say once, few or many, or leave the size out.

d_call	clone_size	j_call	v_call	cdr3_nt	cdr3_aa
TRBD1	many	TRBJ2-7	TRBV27	TGTGCCAGCAGTCCCCGGACAGGGGGCAGGTACGAGCAGTACTTC	CASSPRTGGRYEQYF
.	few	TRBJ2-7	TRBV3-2	TGTGCCAGCAGCCAGAGACCGGGACAGGGGTCCTACGAGCAGTACTTC	CASSQRPGQGSYEQYF
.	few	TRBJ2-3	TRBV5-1	TGCGCCAGCAGCTTGAGGAGTTCCTCGGATACGCAGTATTTT	CASSLRSSSDTQYF
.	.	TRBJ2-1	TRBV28	TGTGCCAGCAGTTTAGGGGGGACAGCACTCAATGAGCAGTTCTTC	CASSLGGTALNEQFF
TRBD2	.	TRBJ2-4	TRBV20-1	TGCAGTGCTAGACCAGCGGGGGAAAAAAACATTCAGTACTTC	CSARPAGEKNIQYF
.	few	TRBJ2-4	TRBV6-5	TGTGCCAGCTCAACGGGAATAGCCAAAAACATTCAGTACTTC	CASSTGIAKNIQYF
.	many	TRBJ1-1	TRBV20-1	TGCAGTGCTAGGGCGGGTTGGGGAATCACTGAAGCTTTCTTT	CSARAGWGITEAFF
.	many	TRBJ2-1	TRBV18	TGTGCCAGCTCACCTCTCGCGGGACTCTCCTACAATGAGCAGTTCTTC	CASSPLAGLSYNEQFF
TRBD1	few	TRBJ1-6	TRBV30	TGTGCCTGCGTCCCGGGACAGGTTTATAATTCACCCCTCCACTTT	CACVPGQVYNSPLHF
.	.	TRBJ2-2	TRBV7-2	TGTGCCAGCAGCTTAGGCCCACGTACCGGGGAGCTGTTTTTT	CASSLGPRTGELFF
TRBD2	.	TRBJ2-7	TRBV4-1	TGCGCCAGCAGCTTCCTAGCGGACTACGAGCAGTACTTC	CASSFLADYEQYF